The entry that follows covers one TCR beta chain sequence. Its antigen is currently unknown. Different DNA sequences within this sample yield the same CDR3. The data were obtained in a study of T cell responses to AZD1222 COVID-19 vaccine. Study observations and caveats: Baseline seropositives among AZD1222 recipients totaled only 5 to 7. In all cases, repertoires were sampled only after the peak T cell response. Per reports, nearly half of all spike-specific TCRs target regions that are unmutated in variants.

Trimming removed 0 bases from V and 0 bases from J, with 6 bases in between. The CDR3 is made up of 14 amino acids. CDR1 is SGHRS and CDR2 is YFSETQ in the germline V gene. TCRdb keeps only in-frame clones here, not all; method: immunoSEQ multiplex PCR. The sample includes 200,000 or so clones, 90% to 95% seen only once; the top ten take roughly 1%. The chain uses TRBV5-1 and TRBJ1-1; D not certain. The sample consisted of peripheral blood, taken on day 0 of MenACWY control vaccination. The source is an adult in good health. CDR3: CASSLDGMNTEAFF. Written as DNA, the CDR3 is TGCGCCAGCAGCTTGGACGGGATGAACACTGAAGCTTTCTTT. Complete variable domain (other parts from reference TRBV5-1 and TRBJ1-1): KAGVTQTPRYLIKTRGQQVTLSCSPISGHRSVSWYQQTPGQGLQFLFEYFSETQRNKGNFPGRFSGRQFSNSRSEMNVSTLELGDSALYLCASSLDGMNTEAFFGQGTRLTVV.